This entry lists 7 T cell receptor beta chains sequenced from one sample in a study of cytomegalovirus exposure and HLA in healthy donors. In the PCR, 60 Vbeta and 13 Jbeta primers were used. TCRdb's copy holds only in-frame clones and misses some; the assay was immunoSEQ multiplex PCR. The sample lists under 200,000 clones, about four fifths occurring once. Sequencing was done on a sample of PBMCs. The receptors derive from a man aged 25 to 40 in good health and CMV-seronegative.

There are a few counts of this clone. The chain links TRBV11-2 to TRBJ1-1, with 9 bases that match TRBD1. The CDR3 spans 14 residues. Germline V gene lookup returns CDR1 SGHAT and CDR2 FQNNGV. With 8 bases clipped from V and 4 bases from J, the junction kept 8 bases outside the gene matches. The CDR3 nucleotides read TGTGCCAGCGAGGGGACAGGGCGGAGCACTGAAGCTTTCTTT. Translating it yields CASEGTGRSTEAFF.

The CDR3 loop is CASSLGQGINYGYTF. CDR3 in DNA: TGCGCCAGCAGCTTGGGACAGGGGATAAACTATGGCTACACCTTC. The chain uses TRBV5-1 and TRBJ1-2, with 8 positions matching TRBD1. The V and J ends lost 0 bases and 2 bases, in that order; junction bases with no gene match: 3. The germline V gene encodes CDR1 SGHRS and CDR2 YFSETQ. This CDR3 comprises 15 residues.

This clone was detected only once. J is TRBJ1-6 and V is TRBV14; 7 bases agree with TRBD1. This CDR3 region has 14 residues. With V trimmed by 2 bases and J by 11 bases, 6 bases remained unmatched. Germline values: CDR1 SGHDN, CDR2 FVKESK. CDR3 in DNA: TGTGCCAGCAGCCAACCGGGACAGACCACACCCCTCCACTTT. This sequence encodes CASSQPGQTTPLHF.

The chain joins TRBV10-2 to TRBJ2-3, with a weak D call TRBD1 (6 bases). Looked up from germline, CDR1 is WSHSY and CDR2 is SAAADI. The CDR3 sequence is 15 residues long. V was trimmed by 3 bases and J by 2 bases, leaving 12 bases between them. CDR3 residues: CASSEPGDITDTQYF. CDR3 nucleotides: TGCGCCAGCAGTGAACCAGGGGATATCACAGATACGCAGTATTTT.

The CDR3 sequence is CASSQTGLNPFSGNTIYF. CDR3 bases: TGTGCCAGCTCACAGACAGGGTTGAATCCTTTCTCTGGAAACACCATATATTTT. The rearrangement links TRBV18 to TRBJ1-3, with 7 bases identical to TRBD1. V was pared by 4 bases and J by 0 bases, with 12 bases of the junction left unmatched. The germline V gene has CDR1 KGHSH and CDR2 LQKENI. This CDR3 comprises 18 residues.

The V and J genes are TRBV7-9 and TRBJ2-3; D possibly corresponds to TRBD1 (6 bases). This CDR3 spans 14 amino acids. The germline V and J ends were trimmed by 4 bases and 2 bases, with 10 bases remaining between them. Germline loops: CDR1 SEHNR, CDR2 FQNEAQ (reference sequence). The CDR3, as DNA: TGTGCCAGCAGCTCACAGGGCCTCACAGATACGCAGTATTTT. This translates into CASSSQGLTDTQYF.

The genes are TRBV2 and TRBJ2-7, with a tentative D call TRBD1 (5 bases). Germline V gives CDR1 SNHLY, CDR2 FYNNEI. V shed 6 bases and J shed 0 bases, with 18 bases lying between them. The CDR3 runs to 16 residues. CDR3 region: CASSDADSASSYEQYF. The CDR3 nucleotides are TGTGCCAGCAGCGACGCAGACAGCGCAAGCTCCTACGAGCAGTACTTC. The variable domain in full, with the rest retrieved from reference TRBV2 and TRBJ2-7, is EPEVTQTPSHQVTQMGQEVILRCVPISNHLYFYWYRQILGQKVEFLVSFYNNEISEKSEIFDDQFSVERPDGSNFTLKIRSTKLEDSAMYFCASSDADSASSYEQYFGPGTRLTVT.